This TCR beta chain was captured by sequencing in a study of blood T cell repertoires in COVID-19 (TCRdb year 2020). Broadly, across the study: Samples covering the acute and convalescent phases of COVID-19 were provided by collaborators in the United States, Italy and Spain. Where available, HLA class I and class II types were taken from metadata supplied by the sample provider and were not determined by assay-based typing. A freely available public database, intended as a resource for researchers studying the immune response to SARS-CoV-2, is where the repertoires were released. Deeply sampled blood TCRbeta repertoires from subjects exposed to, actively infected with, or recovered from COVID-19 were included in the dataset. A de-identified subject ID, COVID-19 status, age in years and sex were almost always included in the sample metadata. The prospective study material was composed of cDNA or gDNA derived from T cells, B-cell-depleted T cells, or PBMCs. Samples were obtained from the ongoing ImmuneRACE study (first 160 participants) and from 1,254 subjects provided by 6 global collaborators.

From its cysteine to its phenylalanine, the CDR3 spans 12 amino acids. The only DNA kept is the CDR3, 36 bases in frame from the first base. Trimming takes 4 bases from V and 6 bases from J, and the germline ends sit 11 bases apart. CDR1 and CDR2 (SQVTM, ANQGSEA) derive from the germline V gene. What the study reported, not specific to this receptor: The quantity of clinical and demographic metadata differed by source and by participant and was supplied without curation.

Each collaborating institution followed its own protocols to collect whole blood in K2EDTA tubes. Collaborator samples were shipped for TCRbeta analysis as frozen whole blood, isolated PBMCs, or DNA extracted from either sample type. Turning to this clone: Its antigen specificity is not known. Within one base of it there is no much larger clone, and no base qualities were kept.

TCRbeta CDR3 regions were amplified from genomic DNA using the immunoSEQ Assay, a bias-controlled multiplex PCR. The paper's processing steps were these. The number of nucleated cells in each sample was estimated by amplification of reference gene primers within the assay. To quantify the absolute abundance of each unique TCRbeta CDR3 rearrangement, sequence reads were collapsed and filtered. For each sample, productive Simpson clonality was calculated by taking the square root of Simpson's diversity index across productive rearrangements. The immuneACCESS repertoire file appears here via TCRdb, limited to in-frame rearrangements. These files lack a portion of the clones; in checked studies, under half of the deficit traces to unresolved V genes, and the cause of the others is not known. Clonal size and the V and J genes are those of that table, whereas D and trimming came from the DNA. The sample contains roughly 160,000 clones, approximately 88% of them found a single time. 12% to 15% of the sample belongs to the ten largest clones.

The origin of this receptor is a man aged 18 to 30 with active or convalescent COVID-19. The chain is encoded by TRBV29-1 joined to TRBJ2-3; a tentative D call is TRBD2 (6 bases match). The sample comprised peripheral blood. In nucleotides, the sequence is TGCAGCGTTGTTACTAGCCCTGATACGCAGTATTTT. Its translation reads: CSVVTSPDTQYF.